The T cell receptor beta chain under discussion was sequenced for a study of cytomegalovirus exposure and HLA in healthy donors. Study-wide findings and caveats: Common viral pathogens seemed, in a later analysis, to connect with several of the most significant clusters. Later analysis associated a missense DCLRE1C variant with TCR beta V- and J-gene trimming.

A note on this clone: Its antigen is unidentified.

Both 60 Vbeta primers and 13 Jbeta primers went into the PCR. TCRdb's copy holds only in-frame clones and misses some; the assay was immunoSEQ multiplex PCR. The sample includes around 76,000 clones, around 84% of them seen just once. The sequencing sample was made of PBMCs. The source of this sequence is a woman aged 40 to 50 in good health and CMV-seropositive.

In nucleotides, the CDR3 is TGTGCCACCAGCAGAGCCCTCCAGGGCCGAAACTATGGCTACACCTTC. This sequence encodes CATSRALQGRNYGYTF. The rearrangement links TRBV15 to TRBJ1-2; TRBD1 might be the D (5 bases). The V end was cut by 1 base, the J end by 2 bases, with 14 bases between. The germline CDR1 and CDR2 sequences are LNHNV and YYDKDF (reference sequence). This CDR3 is 16 amino acids long.